The next 27 T cell receptor beta chains were all read from a single sample in a study of cytomegalovirus exposure and HLA in healthy donors. A multiplex PCR was run with 60 Vbeta primers and 13 Jbeta primers. Generated by immunoSEQ multiplex PCR, the TCRdb table keeps only in-frame clones and is missing some. The specimen's table records roughly 30,000 clones. Sequenced sample: PBMCs. The receptors were gathered from a female donor in good health and CMV-seronegative.

V is TRBV7-8 and J is TRBJ2-3; D unclear. V was cut by 2 bases and J by 14 bases, with 20 bases left in between. CDR1 is SGHVS and CDR2 is FQNEAQ in the germline V gene. The CDR3 covers 14 residues. In DNA form, the CDR3 reads TGTGCCAGCAGCTTAATAACAAACCCGATACGGGTGTATTTT. Its protein is CASSLITNPIRVYF.

The V and J genes are TRBV29-1 and TRBJ2-1; D perhaps matches TRBD1 (5 bases). V lost 0 bases to trimming and J lost 6 bases, with 9 bases between them. Germline lookup yields CDR1 SQVTM and CDR2 ANQGSEA. This CDR3 is built from 13 residues. DNA of the CDR3: TGCAGCGTTGAAGAAGACAGCCCCAATGAGCAGTTCTTC. Encoded protein: CSVEEDSPNEQFF.

The gene calls are TRBV2 and TRBJ1-6; D not resolved. This CDR3 has 17 amino acids. CDR1 SNHLY and CDR2 FYNNEI come from the germline V gene. The V and J ends lost 0 bases and 4 bases respectively, with 13 bases between them. The CDR3 nucleotides read TGTGCCAGCAGTGAAGCGCTTGGTACAGATTATAATTCACCCCTCCACTTT. This gives the protein CASSEALGTDYNSPLHF.

The chain uses TRBV19 and TRBJ2-1; tentatively, D is TRBD1 (7 bases). The CDR3 has 15 residues. The ends were cut back, 7 bases at V and 5 bases at J, with 18 bases in the middle. Germline V gene data show CDR1 as LNHDA and CDR2 as SQIVND (reference sequence). CDR3 sequence: CASTHGGTAHNEQFF. CDR3 in DNA: TGTGCCAGTACCCATGGGGGGACAGCTCACAATGAGCAGTTCTTC.

The chain recombines TRBV7-2 with TRBJ2-1; D gene ambiguous. The CDR3 spans 11 residues. Germline V gives CDR1 SGHTA, CDR2 FQGNSA. Between the trimmed V and J ends, which lost 5 bases and 8 bases, there was a span of 7 bases. CDR3 DNA: TGTGCCAGCAGCCCCCGGTATGAGCAGTTCTTC. This sequence encodes CASSPRYEQFF. Complete variable domain (other parts from reference TRBV7-2 and TRBJ2-1): GAGVSQSPSNKVTEKGKDVELRCDPISGHTALYWYRQSLGQGLEFLIYFQGNSAPDKSGLPSDRFSAERTGGSVSTLTIQRTQQEDSAVYLCASSPRYEQFFGPGTRLTVL.

This rearrangement joins TRBV5-1 to TRBJ2-5, with 7 bases matching TRBD1. V shed 4 bases and J 0 bases; nucleotides not matched to a gene: 6. Germline values: CDR1 SGHRS, CDR2 YFSETQ. The CDR3 has 15 residues. The CDR3 nucleotides read TGCGCCAGCAGCCTCCAGACAGGGAACCAAGAGACCCAGTACTTC. Translated, it gives CASSLQTGNQETQYF.

The chain links TRBV7-2 to TRBJ2-7; D not certain. This CDR3 has 15 amino acids. CDR1 is SGHTA, CDR2 FQGNSA, per germline. Trimming removed 5 bases at V and 0 bases at J, with 14 bases between. The CDR3 sequence is CASSATADPSYEQYF. CDR3 in DNA: TGTGCCAGCAGCGCAACAGCAGACCCCTCCTACGAGCAGTACTTC.

The V and J genes are TRBV4-3 and TRBJ2-1; D is perhaps TRBD2 (5 bases). V was cut by 1 base and J by 8 bases, with 18 bases left in between. This CDR3 is built from 16 residues. Germline loops: CDR1 LGHNA, CDR2 YSLEER. The CDR3 DNA reads as TGCGCCAGCAGCCAAGTTCGGGGAAGAGGCTCATATGAGCAGTTCTTC. This sequence encodes CASSQVRGRGSYEQFF.

This sequence joins TRBV4-1 and TRBJ1-6; D unclear. The V gene's germline CDR1 is MGHRA and CDR2 YSYEKL. V was pared by 1 base and J by 8 bases, with 15 bases between. The CDR3 is made up of 16 amino acids. CDR3 DNA sequence: TGCGCCAGCAGCCAAGGAGGGAGGTTCTGGGATTCACCCCTCCACTTT. Its protein product is CASSQGGRFWDSPLHF.

V usage is TRBV4-1 and J usage is TRBJ2-3; TRBD2 matches 13 bases. V shed 2 bases and J 4 bases; nucleotides not matched to a gene: 3. This CDR3 contains 16 residues. Germline CDR1 MGHRA, CDR2 YSYEKL. In DNA form, the CDR3 reads TGCGCCAGCAGCCAAACTACTAGCGGGGGGGCAGATACGCAGTATTTT. This gives the protein CASSQTTSGGADTQYF.

The chain links TRBV9 to TRBJ1-1; 10 nucleotides agree with TRBD1. The V segment lost 4 bases and the J segment 6 bases; nucleotides outside the gene matches: 9. CDR3 length equals 15 residues. Germline V gene lookup returns CDR1 SGDLS and CDR2 YYNGEE. The CDR3 DNA reads as TGTGCCAGCAGCCCCAGACAGGGGGCAAGCGCTGAAGCTTTCTTT. This translates into CASSPRQGASAEAFF.

J is TRBJ1-2 and V is TRBV9; TRBD1 is a possible D gene (6 bases). V gave up 2 bases and J gave up 1 base, with 9 bases separating them. CDR3 length equals 14 residues. Germline V CDR1 and CDR2: SGDLS, YYNGEE. The CDR3 reads CASSVDSFNYGYTF. CDR3 in DNA: TGTGCCAGCAGCGTGGACAGTTTTAACTATGGCTACACCTTC.

The chain has TRBV11-2 and TRBJ2-7; 8 positions agree with TRBD1. The CDR3 length is 17 residues. Germline lookup yields CDR1 SGHAT and CDR2 FQNNGV. V shed 1 base and J 1 base; nucleotides not matched to a gene: 9. DNA for the CDR3: TGTGCCAGCAGCTTAGGGTCAGGGGGCGCGGAGTCCTACGAGCAGTACTTC. Its translation is CASSLGSGGAESYEQYF.

V is TRBV20-1 and J is TRBJ2-7; a possible D gene is TRBD1 (5 bases). This CDR3 is built from 11 residues. Trimming cost V 5 bases and J 2 bases, with 7 bases left between them. CDR1 DFQATT and CDR2 SNEGSKA come from the germline V gene (reference sequence). In DNA form, the CDR3 reads TGCAGTGCTCAGGACACCTACGAGCAGTACTTC. It encodes CSAQDTYEQYF.

The V call is TRBV7-9, the J call TRBJ2-7; 7 bases line up with TRBD1. V trimming: 7 bases; J trimming: 7 bases; junction bases outside the gene matches: 7. The length of the CDR3 is 12 residues. The V gene's germline CDR1 is SEHNR and CDR2 FQNEAQ (reference sequence). The CDR3 is CASMTGLGEQYF. The CDR3 bases are TGTGCCAGCATGACAGGGCTGGGTGAGCAGTACTTC.

The chain uses TRBV30 and TRBJ1-3; TRBD1 is a possible D gene (6 bases). The V end lost 3 bases, the J end lost 4 bases, and 25 bases lay between the germline ends. Germline V lookup: CDR1 GTSNPN, CDR2 SVGIG (reference sequence). This CDR3 has 18 residues. The CDR3 DNA reads TGTGCCTGGAGCCGCCAAAGGGGGTATCTGGGGGCGGGAAACACCATATATTTT. Its protein is CAWSRQRGYLGAGNTIYF. Looking up the rest from reference TRBV30 and TRBJ1-3 gives the full variable domain: SQTIHQWPATLVQPVGSPLSLECTVEGTSNPNLYWYRQAAGRGLQLLFYSVGIGQISSEVPQNLSASRPQDRQFILSSKKLLLSDSGFYLCAWSRQRGYLGAGNTIYFGEGSWLTVV.

This chain connects TRBV2 to TRBJ2-7; D possibly corresponds to TRBD2 (6 bases). CDR1 is SNHLY and CDR2 is FYNNEI in the germline V gene. The CDR3 length is 16 residues. The ends were cut back, 9 bases at V and 7 bases at J, with 28 bases in the middle. In nucleotides, the CDR3 is TGTGCCAGTGTTCCCCCCCTACTACGGGGGACTTCGGAGCAGTACTTC. Its translation is CASVPPLLRGTSEQYF.

The CDR3 nucleotides read TGTGCCAGCAGCCAAGTAGCGGGGGACCGCTCCTACGAGCAGTACTTC. Translation gives CASSQVAGDRSYEQYF. The chain employs TRBV4-2 and TRBJ2-7; 9 bases are shared with TRBD2. From germline, CDR1 is LGHNA and CDR2 YNFKEQ. The CDR3 is made up of 16 amino acids. Trimming at V came to 1 base and at J to 0 bases, leaving 4 bases not matched to a gene.

The chain employs TRBV25-1 and TRBJ2-2; the match to TRBD1 covers 8 bases. Trimming cost V 4 bases and J 3 bases; bases outside gene matches: 4. The CDR3 spans 15 residues. Germline values: CDR1 MGHDK, CDR2 SYGVNS. The CDR3 DNA reads TGTGCCAGCAGTGTAGAGGACAGGGACACCGGGGAGCTGTTTTTT. The encoded protein is CASSVEDRDTGELFF.

The chain couples TRBV7-9 to TRBJ2-7; D may be TRBD2 (5 bases). This CDR3 is 11 amino acids long. Deletions cut 6 bases from V and 10 bases from J, with 13 bases between. Germline V CDR1 and CDR2: SEHNR, FQNEAQ (reference sequence). The CDR3 DNA follows: TGTGCCAGCAGTCTTTACGGGAACCAGTACTTC. It codes for CASSLYGNQYF.

The chain uses TRBV5-1 and TRBJ2-1; possible D gene TRBD2, 5 bases. Looked up from germline, CDR1 is SGHRS and CDR2 is YFSETQ. This CDR3 contains 13 residues. The V gene lost 5 bases and the J gene lost 4 bases, with 10 bases spanning the gap. As DNA, the CDR3 is TGCGCCAGCAGTTCCGGGATTTACAATGAGCAGTTCTTC. Its translation: CASSSGIYNEQFF.

Here the CDR3 reads CASSDSGGAGQPQHF. The CDR3 coding sequence is TGTGCCAGCAGTGACTCTGGGGGGGCGGGTCAGCCCCAGCATTTT. The chain couples TRBV25-1 to TRBJ1-5, with D possibly being TRBD1 (6 bases). V was pared by 3 bases and J by 6 bases, with 15 bases between. CDR1 is MGHDK and CDR2 is SYGVNS in the germline V gene. The CDR3 length is 15 residues.

This chain uses TRBV4-1 with TRBJ1-1; D is perhaps TRBD1 (6 bases). CDR1 and CDR2 from the germline V gene are MGHRA and YSYEKL. The CDR3 runs to 17 residues. With 2 bases removed from V and 3 bases from J, the gap between germline ends came to 19 bases. CDR3 sequence reads: CASSQKAHDRLYTEAFF. In nucleotides, the CDR3 is TGCGCCAGCAGCCAAAAAGCCCATGACAGGTTGTACACTGAAGCTTTCTTT.

The chain is built from TRBV10-3 and TRBJ2-5, with 7 bases aligning to TRBD1. The V and J ends lost 5 bases and 2 bases, in that order; junction bases with no gene match: 8. CDR3 length equals 15 residues. Germline loops: CDR1 ENHRY, CDR2 SYGVKD. In DNA form, the CDR3 reads TGTGCCATCAGTCAGACCGGGACAGTGCAAGAGACCCAGTACTTC. Translation: CAISQTGTVQETQYF.

This CDR3 is CASGMDVRGLHRELFF. The CDR3, as DNA: TGTGCCAGTGGGATGGATGTCAGGGGGCTACACCGGGAGCTGTTTTTT. The rearrangement links TRBV19 to TRBJ2-2; 8 bases agree with TRBD1. This CDR3 is built from 16 residues. The ends lost 8 bases at V and 9 bases at J; junction bases unmatched: 17. Germline loops: CDR1 LNHDA, CDR2 SQIVND (reference sequence).

The chain carries TRBV4-2 and TRBJ1-1; 10 nucleotides line up with TRBD1. V gave up 2 bases and J gave up 8 bases; unmatched junction bases: 8. CDR1 is LGHNA, CDR2 YNFKEQ, per germline. The CDR3 extends over 15 amino acids. CDR3 bases: TGTGCCAGCAGCCAAAAGACAGGGGGCGGTGACGAAGCTTTCTTT. Amino acid sequence: CASSQKTGGGDEAFF.

The chain employs TRBV5-6 and TRBJ1-1; D not certain. Germline CDR1 is SGHDT and CDR2 is YYEEEE. The V gene lost 6 bases and the J gene lost 1 base, with 13 bases spanning the gap. The CDR3 length is 14 residues. The CDR3 DNA is TGTGCCAGCACCGCGGTAGGTGAGAACACTGAAGCTTTCTTT. Amino acid sequence: CASTAVGENTEAFF.